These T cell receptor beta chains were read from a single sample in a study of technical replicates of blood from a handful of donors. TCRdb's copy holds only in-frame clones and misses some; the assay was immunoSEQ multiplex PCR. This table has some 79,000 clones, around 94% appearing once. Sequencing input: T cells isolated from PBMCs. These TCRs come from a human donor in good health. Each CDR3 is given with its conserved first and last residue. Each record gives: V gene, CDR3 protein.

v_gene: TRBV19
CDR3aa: CASRAHTGGGYEQYF

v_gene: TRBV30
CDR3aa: CACKKNTEAFF

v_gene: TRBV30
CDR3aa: CACRQGSGTDTQYF

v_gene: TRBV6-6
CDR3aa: CASTRPRTSPGELFF

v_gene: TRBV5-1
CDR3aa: CATSSGSRDTQYF

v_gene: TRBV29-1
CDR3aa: CSVQVSRSGGYTF

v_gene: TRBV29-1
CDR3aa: CSVEDGTSGDYEQYF

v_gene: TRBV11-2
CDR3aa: CASSWTSGIPFNEQFF

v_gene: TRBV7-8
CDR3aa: CASSPTSYEQYF

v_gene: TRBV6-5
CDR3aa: CASSYEGVEQTQYF